The subject of this entry is one TCR beta chain. The antigen is not known. The PCR used 60 V beta and 13 J beta primers. Method: immunoSEQ multiplex PCR; TCRdb's copy keeps in-frame clones and lacks some. This repertoire shows about 64,000 clones, more than 75% found once; its top ten account for over 8.5%. These data originate in a study of glioma-infiltrating T cells after dendritic cell vaccination. Across the study: The vaccine used monocyte-derived dendritic cells pulsed overnight with autologous tumor lysate. At biweekly intervals, patients got three intradermal dendritic cell vaccine injections.

The V gene end was trimmed by 4 bases and the J gene end by 4 bases; junction bases not matched to a gene: 9. The CDR3 covers 14 residues. The germline V gene encodes CDR1 SQVTM and CDR2 ANQGSEA. Study-wide results and limits: Higher TCR clonality did not directly relate to longer survival.

This TCR was recovered from a human donor with glioblastoma. This rearrangement joins TRBV29-1 to TRBJ1-2; 7 nucleotides align to TRBD1. Source: blood, taken before dendritic cell vaccination. The CDR3 bases are TGCAGCGTTGTTCCGTGGGACAGTAGCTATGGCTACACCTTC. The encoded protein is CSVVPWDSSYGYTF. Full variable domain (remainder filled in from reference TRBV29-1 and TRBJ1-2): SAVISQKPSRDICQRGTSLTIQCQVDSQVTMMFWYRQQPGQSLTLIATANQGSEATYESGFVIDKFPISRPNLTFSTLTVSNMSPEDSSIYLCSVVPWDSSYGYTFGSGTRLTVV.